What follows describes a single T cell receptor beta chain. Here immunoSEQ multiplex PCR was the method, and the copy in TCRdb shows in-frame clones only, minus some. The sample carries hundreds of thousands of clones, approximately 89% recorded once. The V gene lost 4 bases and the J gene lost 7 bases, with 17 bases spanning the gap. From germline, CDR1 is LGHNT and CDR2 FRNRAP. The CDR3 runs to 15 residues. This entry belongs to a study of blood T cell repertoires in COVID-19. Study-wide context: Some COVID-19 samples were acute and others convalescent; all came from the United States, Italy and Spain.

This sequence originates from a woman between 25 and 40 years old who had recovered from COVID-19. Sequencing input: PBMCs or T cells enriched from blood (not recorded which). The V call is TRBV12-5, the J call TRBJ1-5; possible D gene TRBD1, 5 bases. The DNA for the CDR3 is TGTGCTAGTGGTTCCCCCTCTTGGGGCGCCCAGCCCCAGCATTTT. It yields the protein CASGSPSWGAQPQHF. Full variable domain (outside the CDR3, taken from reference TRBV12-5 and TRBJ1-5): DARVTQTPRHKVTEMGQEVTMRCQPILGHNTVFWYRQTMMQGLELLAYFRNRAPLDDSGMPKDRFSAEMPDATLATLKIQPSEPRDSAVYFCASGSPSWGAQPQHFGDGTRLSIL.